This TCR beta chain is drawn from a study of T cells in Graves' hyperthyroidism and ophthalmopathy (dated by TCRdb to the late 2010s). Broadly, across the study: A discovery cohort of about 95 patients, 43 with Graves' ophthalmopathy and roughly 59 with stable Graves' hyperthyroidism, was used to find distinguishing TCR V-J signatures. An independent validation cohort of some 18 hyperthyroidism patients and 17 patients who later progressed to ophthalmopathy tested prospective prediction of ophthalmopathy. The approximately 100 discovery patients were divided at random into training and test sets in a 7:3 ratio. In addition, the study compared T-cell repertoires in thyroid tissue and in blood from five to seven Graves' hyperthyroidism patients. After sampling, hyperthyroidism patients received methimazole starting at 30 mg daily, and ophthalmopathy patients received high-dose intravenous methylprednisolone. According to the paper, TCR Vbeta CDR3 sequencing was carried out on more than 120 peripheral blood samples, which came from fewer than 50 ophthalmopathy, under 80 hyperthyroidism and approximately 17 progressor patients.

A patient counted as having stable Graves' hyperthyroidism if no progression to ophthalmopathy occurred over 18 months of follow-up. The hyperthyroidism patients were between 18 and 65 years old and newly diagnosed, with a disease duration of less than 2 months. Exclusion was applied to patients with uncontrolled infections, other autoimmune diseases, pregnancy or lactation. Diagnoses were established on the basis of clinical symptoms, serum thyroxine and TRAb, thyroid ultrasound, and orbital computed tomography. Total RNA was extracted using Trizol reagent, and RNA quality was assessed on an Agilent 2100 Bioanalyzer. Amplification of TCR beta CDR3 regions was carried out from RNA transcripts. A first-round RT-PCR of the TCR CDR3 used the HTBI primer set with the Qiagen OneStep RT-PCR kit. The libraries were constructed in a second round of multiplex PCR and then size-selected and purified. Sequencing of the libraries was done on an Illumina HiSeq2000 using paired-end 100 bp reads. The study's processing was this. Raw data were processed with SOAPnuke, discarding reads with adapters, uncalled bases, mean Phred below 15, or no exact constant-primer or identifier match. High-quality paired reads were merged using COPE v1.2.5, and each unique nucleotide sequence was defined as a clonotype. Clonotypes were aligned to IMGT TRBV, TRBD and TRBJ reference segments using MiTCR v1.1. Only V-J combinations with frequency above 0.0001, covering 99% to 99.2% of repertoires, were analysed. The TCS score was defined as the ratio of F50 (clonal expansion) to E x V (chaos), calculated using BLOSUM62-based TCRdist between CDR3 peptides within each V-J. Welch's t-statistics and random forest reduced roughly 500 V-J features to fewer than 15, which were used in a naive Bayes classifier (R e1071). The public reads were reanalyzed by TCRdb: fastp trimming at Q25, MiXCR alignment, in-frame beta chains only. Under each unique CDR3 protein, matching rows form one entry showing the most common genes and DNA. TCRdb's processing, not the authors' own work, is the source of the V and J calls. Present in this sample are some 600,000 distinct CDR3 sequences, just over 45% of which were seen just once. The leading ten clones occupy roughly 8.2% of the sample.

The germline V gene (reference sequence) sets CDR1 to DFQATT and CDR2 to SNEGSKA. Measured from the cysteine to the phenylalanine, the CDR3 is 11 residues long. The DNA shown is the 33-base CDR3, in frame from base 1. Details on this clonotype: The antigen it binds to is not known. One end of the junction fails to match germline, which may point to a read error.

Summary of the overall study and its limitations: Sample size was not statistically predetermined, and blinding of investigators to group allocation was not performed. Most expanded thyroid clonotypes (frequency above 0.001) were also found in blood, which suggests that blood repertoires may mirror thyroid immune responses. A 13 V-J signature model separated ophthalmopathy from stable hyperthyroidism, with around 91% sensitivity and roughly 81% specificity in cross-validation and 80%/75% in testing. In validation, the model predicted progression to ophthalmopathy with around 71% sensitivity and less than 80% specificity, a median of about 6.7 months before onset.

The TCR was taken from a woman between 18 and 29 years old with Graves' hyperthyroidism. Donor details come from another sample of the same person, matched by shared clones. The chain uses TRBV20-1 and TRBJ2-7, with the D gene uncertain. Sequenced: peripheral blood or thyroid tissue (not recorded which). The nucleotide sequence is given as TGCAGTGCTATCTCAAACTACCAGCAGTACTTC. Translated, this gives CSAISNYQQYF.